Listed here is a single T cell receptor (beta chain). TCRdb re-derived calls from the 5' RACE reads in MiXCR, one entry per CDR3 protein. Of 84,000 or so distinct CDR3 sequences detected, 14% appear once; the ten largest clones hold 10% to 11%. This sample was included in a study of early T cells in non-severe SARS-CoV-2 infection. The CDR3 has 15 amino acids. V shed 4 bases and J shed 2 bases, with 15 bases lying between them. From germline, CDR1 is SGHVS and CDR2 FQNEAQ. Sequences were obtained from whole blood. The sequence came from an adult who was a healthcare worker with PCR-confirmed SARS-CoV-2 infection or an uninfected control (not recorded which). V is TRBV7-8 and J is TRBJ2-7; D is possibly TRBD1 (5 bases). CDR3 DNA sequence: TGTGCCAGCAGCTCGTCAGGGTCCAGGACCTACGAGCAGTACTTC. Translation gives CASSSSGSRTYEQYF.